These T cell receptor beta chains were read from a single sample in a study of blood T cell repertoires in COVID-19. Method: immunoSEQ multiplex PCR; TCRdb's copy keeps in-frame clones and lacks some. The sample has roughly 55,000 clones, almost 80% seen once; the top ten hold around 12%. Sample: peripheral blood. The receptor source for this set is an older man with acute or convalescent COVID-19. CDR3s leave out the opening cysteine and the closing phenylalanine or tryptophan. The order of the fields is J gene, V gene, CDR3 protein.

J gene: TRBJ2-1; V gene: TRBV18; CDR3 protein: ASSPVSGGANEQF
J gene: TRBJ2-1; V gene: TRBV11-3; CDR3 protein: ASSSSRGSQGGRYNEQF
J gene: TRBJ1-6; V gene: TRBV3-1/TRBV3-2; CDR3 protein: ASSQGWTGLSPLH
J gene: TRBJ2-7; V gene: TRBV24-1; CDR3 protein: ATSGPSGTGEQY
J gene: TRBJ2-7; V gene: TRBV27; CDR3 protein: ASSLGRTSGSYEQY
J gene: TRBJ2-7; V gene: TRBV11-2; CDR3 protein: ASSPAGTGNHEIYEQY
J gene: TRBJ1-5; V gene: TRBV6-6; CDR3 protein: AIRDRVDQPQH
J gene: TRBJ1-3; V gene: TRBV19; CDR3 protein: ASSTGFGNTIY
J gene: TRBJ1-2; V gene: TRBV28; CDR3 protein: ASRTTGLYGYT
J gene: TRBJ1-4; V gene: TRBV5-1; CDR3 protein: ASSGQGITNEKLF
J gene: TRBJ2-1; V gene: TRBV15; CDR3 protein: ATSRDQVAGTQF